One and the same sample provided the 2 T cell receptor beta chains below, sequenced in a study of control samples from healthy donors and cancer patients. The protocol was immunoSEQ multiplex PCR, while the TCRdb copy is restricted to in-frame clones and leaves out a portion. The table lists 90,000 to 150,000 clones, roughly 90% of them singletons. The sequenced material came from blood. These receptors all come from a man aged 50-59 years in good health.

This sequence joins TRBV6-2 or TRBV6-3 and TRBJ2-7; the D gene is possibly TRBD1 (5 bases). Germline CDR1 is MNHEY and CDR2 is SVGEGT. The CDR3 extends over 12 amino acids. V was clipped by 4 bases and J by 5 bases, with 9 bases between them. Here the CDR3 reads CASSSGSHEQYF. DNA for the CDR3: TGTGCCAGCAGTTCAGGGTCACACGAGCAGTACTTC.

The chain recombines TRBV9 with TRBJ2-7; maybe TRBD1 (5 bases). The V end lost 0 bases, the J end lost 6 bases, and 7 bases lay between the germline ends. The CDR3 is made up of 12 amino acids. CDR1 and CDR2 from the germline V gene are SGDLS and YYNGEE. The CDR3 is CASSVDRGEQYF. The CDR3 DNA is TGTGCCAGCAGCGTAGATAGGGGCGAGCAGTACTTC.